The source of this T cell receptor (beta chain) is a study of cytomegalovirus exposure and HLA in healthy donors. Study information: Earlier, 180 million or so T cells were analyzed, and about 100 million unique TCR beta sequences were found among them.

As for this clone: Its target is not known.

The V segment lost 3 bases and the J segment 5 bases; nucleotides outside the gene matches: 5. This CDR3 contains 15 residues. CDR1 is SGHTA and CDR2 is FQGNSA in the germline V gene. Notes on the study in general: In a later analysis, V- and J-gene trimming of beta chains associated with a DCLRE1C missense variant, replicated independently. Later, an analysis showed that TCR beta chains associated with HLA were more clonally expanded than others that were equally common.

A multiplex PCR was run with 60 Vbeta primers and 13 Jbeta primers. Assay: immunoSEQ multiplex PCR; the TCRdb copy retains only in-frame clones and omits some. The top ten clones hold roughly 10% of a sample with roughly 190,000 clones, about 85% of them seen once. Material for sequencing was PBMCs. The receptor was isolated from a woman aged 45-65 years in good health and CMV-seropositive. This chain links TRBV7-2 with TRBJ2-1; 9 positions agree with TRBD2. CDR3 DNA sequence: TGTGCCAGCAGCTTCAAGCGGGGGGCCCACAATGAGCAGTTCTTC. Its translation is CASSFKRGAHNEQFF.